These 24 T cell receptor beta chains were sequenced from one sample in a study of T cell repertoires in cytomegalovirus infection. TCRdb redid the calling of the reads with MiXCR, one entry per CDR3 protein. The sample contains 450,000 to 650,000 distinct CDR3 sequences, about 25% of which appear only once. The material sequenced was PBMCs. Source of these receptors: a human donor in good health (CMV status not recorded). Some clones in this sample may be carry-over from other donors' samples.

This clonotype was counted at least ten times. The rearrangement links TRBV7-8 to TRBJ2-3; 9 bases are a match to TRBD1. Trimming at V came to 3 bases and at J to 1 base, leaving 5 bases not matched to a gene. The CDR3 runs 16 residues. The germline gives CDR1 SGHVS, CDR2 FQNEAQ. The CDR3, as DNA: TGTGCCAGCAGCTTTATTCGGACAGGGGGCACAGATACGCAGTATTTT. Protein sequence: CASSFIRTGGTDTQYF.

The V gene is TRBV29-1, the J gene TRBJ2-1; unclear D gene. The length of the CDR3 is 13 residues. Trimming removed 4 bases at V and 3 bases at J, with 10 bases between. Germline lookup yields CDR1 SQVTM and CDR2 ANQGSEA. This chain's CDR3 is CSVGAPHYNEQFF. In nucleotides, the CDR3 is TGCAGCGTTGGAGCCCCCCACTACAATGAGCAGTTCTTC.

The chain links TRBV7-8 to TRBJ1-4, with D perhaps TRBD1 (5 bases). The CDR3 sequence is 15 residues long. The germline V gene encodes CDR1 SGHVS and CDR2 FQNEAQ. Trimming removed 3 bases at V and 3 bases at J, with 11 bases between. This chain's CDR3 is CASSFVPGPNEKLFF. CDR3 nucleotide sequence: TGTGCCAGCAGCTTCGTCCCGGGACCTAATGAAAAACTGTTTTTT. The whole variable domain, remainder taken from reference TRBV7-8 and TRBJ1-4, is GAGVSQSPRYKVAKRGQDVALRCDPISGHVSLFWYQQALGQGPEFLTYFQNEAQLDKSGLPSDRFFAERPEGSVSTLKIQRTQQEDSAVYLCASSFVPGPNEKLFFGSGTQLSVL.

The chain links TRBV11-2 to TRBJ2-2; tentative D call: TRBD1 (5 bases). Germline V gene data show CDR1 as SGHAT and CDR2 as FQNNGV. This CDR3 is 15 amino acids long. Trimming cost V 4 bases and J 1 base, with 10 bases left between them. The CDR3 DNA is TGTGCCAGCAGCTCAGGGCTCTTGAACACCGGGGAGCTGTTTTTT. Translating gives CASSSGLLNTGELFF. The full variable domain, its missing parts supplied by reference TRBV11-2 and TRBJ2-2, is EAGVAQSPRYKIIEKRQSVAFWCNPISGHATLYWYQQILGQGPKLLIQFQNNGVVDDSQLPKDRFSAERLKGVDSTLKIQPAKLEDSAVYLCASSSGLLNTGELFFGEGSRLTVL.

This clonotype appeared many times. The rearrangement joins TRBV7-9 to TRBJ2-5, with a weak D call TRBD2 (5 bases). This CDR3 is 15 amino acids long. Trimming removed 5 bases at V and 3 bases at J, with 16 bases between. CDR1 is SEHNR and CDR2 is FQNEAQ in the germline V gene (reference sequence). The CDR3 DNA follows: TGTGCCAGCAGCCTCAGTAGGACGGGGAAAGAGACCCAGTACTTC. This translates into CASSLSRTGKETQYF.

This rearrangement joins TRBV3-1 to TRBJ1-5; 11 bases are shared with TRBD1. This CDR3 contains 15 residues. The germline CDR1 and CDR2 sequences are LGHDT and YNNKEL (reference sequence). The J segment lost 6 bases and the V segment lost 3 bases, leaving 4 bases of the junction unmatched. The CDR3 sequence: CASSQRGTGGQPQHF. For the CDR3, the DNA is TGTGCCAGCAGCCAGAGGGGGACAGGGGGTCAGCCCCAGCATTTT.

CDR3 sequence: CASSEVGIAGDTQYF. CDR3 DNA sequence: TGTGCCAGCAGTGAAGTGGGGATAGCCGGAGATACGCAGTATTTT. The chain uses TRBV2 and TRBJ2-3; D ambiguous. Germline V gene sequence: CDR1 SNHLY, CDR2 FYNNEI. V dropped 1 base and J dropped 5 bases, with 13 bases sitting between them. The CDR3 contains 15 residues.

The V call is TRBV24-1, the J call TRBJ2-7; 13 bases map to TRBD2. J was trimmed by 4 bases and V by 9 bases; bases with no gene match: 5. The CDR3 sequence is 14 residues long. Germline V gene sequence: CDR1 KGHDR, CDR2 SFDVKD. The CDR3 here is CATPGLAGAYEQYV. DNA for the CDR3: TGTGCCACCCCCGGACTAGCGGGAGCGTACGAGCAGTACGTC.

This clonotype was seen a handful of times. The chain is built from TRBV7-6 and TRBJ1-1; possible D gene TRBD1, 5 bases. The V end lost 2 bases, the J end lost 7 bases, and 11 bases lay between the germline ends. The CDR3 runs to 13 residues. The germline V gene encodes CDR1 SGHVS and CDR2 FNYEAQ. The CDR3 nucleotides read TGTGCCAGCAGCTTATTAGGGGAGCTTGAAGCTTTCTTT. Its protein is CASSLLGELEAFF.

The chain links TRBV6-2 or TRBV6-3 to TRBJ1-2, with 7 bases lining up with TRBD1. With V trimmed by 5 bases and J by 8 bases, 5 bases remained unmatched. The CDR3 is 12 amino acids. Germline loops: CDR1 MNHEY, CDR2 SVGEGT. The CDR3 sequence is CASSRTGVGYTF. CDR3 bases: TGTGCCAGCAGTCGGACAGGAGTAGGCTACACCTTC.

The chain links TRBV12-3 or TRBV12-4 to TRBJ1-1; TRBD1 might be the D (6 bases). The CDR3 has 14 residues. Trimming removed 6 bases from V and 7 bases from J, with 18 bases in between. CDR3 amino acids: CASSAFRGINEAFF. The CDR3 DNA follows: TGTGCCAGCAGCGCATTCAGGGGTATCAATGAAGCTTTCTTT.

The V gene is TRBV6-6, the J gene TRBJ2-2; D is unclear. The germline CDR1 and CDR2 sequences are MNHNY and SVGAGI (reference sequence). This CDR3 contains 14 residues. V lost 0 bases and J 6 bases, leaving 8 bases between the germline ends. CDR3 sequence (DNA): TGTGCCAGCAGTTACTCACCCGCCCCCGGGGAGCTGTTTTTT. Translating gives CASSYSPAPGELFF.

This clonotype was counted only a few times. The V call is TRBV7-2, the J call TRBJ1-1; perhaps TRBD1 as D (6 bases). In germline, CDR1 is SGHTA, CDR2 FQGNSA. The CDR3 loop spans 16 amino acids. Trimming shortened V by 5 bases and J by 5 bases, and 21 bases separated the two germline ends. In DNA, the CDR3 is TGTGCCAGCAGCCCGCCGGGCGGGGGGCGTGCAACTGAAGCTTTCTTT. Its protein is CASSPPGGGRATEAFF. Drawing the rest from reference TRBV7-2 and TRBJ1-1, the complete variable domain is GAGVSQSPSNKVTEKGKDVELRCDPISGHTALYWYRQSLGQGLEFLIYFQGNSAPDKSGLPSDRFSAERTGGSVSTLTIQRTQQEDSAVYLCASSPPGGGRATEAFFGQGTRLTVV.

The CDR3 nucleotides read TGTGCCATCAGTGGGCAGGGGAGCGGTTCACCCCTCCACTTT. As protein: CAISGQGSGSPLHF. The chain is built from TRBV10-3 and TRBJ1-6; TRBD1 is a possible D gene (6 bases). The ends were cut back, 4 bases at V and 9 bases at J, with 13 bases in the middle. Germline V gene data show CDR1 as ENHRY and CDR2 as SYGVKD. The CDR3 runs 14 residues.

This rearrangement joins TRBV4-1 to TRBJ2-1; D possibly corresponds to TRBD2 (6 bases). V was cut by 3 bases and J by 5 bases, with 11 bases left in between. Germline V gene data show CDR1 as MGHRA and CDR2 as YSYEKL. This CDR3 region has 14 residues. The CDR3 nucleotides read TGCGCCAGCAGCCAGTGGGGACTGAACAATGAGCAGTTCTTC. This translates into CASSQWGLNNEQFF.

This clonotype was observed a handful of times. V and J are TRBV14 and TRBJ1-1; unclear D gene. Germline lookup yields CDR1 SGHDN and CDR2 FVKESK. The CDR3 runs 15 residues. V lost 2 bases, J lost 1 base, and 11 bases lay in between. The CDR3 loop reads CASSQFLFKNTEAFF. The CDR3, as DNA: TGTGCCAGCAGCCAATTCTTGTTTAAGAACACTGAAGCTTTCTTT.

This clonotype was seen a handful of times. The gene calls are TRBV19 and TRBJ1-2, with 9 bases lining up with TRBD1. There are 14 residues in the CDR3. Unmatched junction bases numbered 4, after V lost 5 bases and J lost 3 bases. Germline V gene lookup returns CDR1 LNHDA and CDR2 SQIVND (reference sequence). The DNA of the CDR3 is TGTGCCAGTAGTCCCGGGACAGGGCACTATGGCTACACCTTC. It encodes CASSPGTGHYGYTF.

This clonotype was seen repeatedly, ten times or more. CDR3: CASSSYLLTNTQYF. The CDR3 DNA reads as TGTGCCAGCAGCTCCTACCTACTCACGAATACGCAGTATTTT. The gene calls are TRBV7-2 and TRBJ2-3; D not certain. V gave up 4 bases and J gave up 7 bases, with 15 bases separating them. The CDR3 has 14 amino acids. The germline CDR1 and CDR2 sequences are SGHTA and FQGNSA. The entire variable domain, with the rest obtained from reference TRBV7-2 and TRBJ2-3, is as follows: GAGVSQSPSNKVTEKGKDVELRCDPISGHTALYWYRQSLGQGLEFLIYFQGNSAPDKSGLPSDRFSAERTGGSVSTLTIQRTQQEDSAVYLCASSSYLLTNTQYFGPGTRLTVL.

Many counts were recorded for this clonotype. An end of the junction differs from the germline gene, which may be a read error. The gene calls are TRBV5-1 and TRBJ2-2; D gene ambiguous. Germline lookup yields CDR1 SGHRS and CDR2 YFSETQ. This CDR3 contains 13 residues. The CDR3 DNA reads as TGTGCCAGCAGCTTAGTAGGAACCGGGGAGCTGTTTTTT. Translation: CASSLVGTGELFF.

This clonotype showed up just a few times. V usage is TRBV6-1 and J usage is TRBJ2-3; TRBD2 agrees at 7 bases. Germline V gene lookup returns CDR1 MNHNS and CDR2 SASEGT. The CDR3 covers 15 residues. Trimming cost V 5 bases and J 4 bases; bases outside gene matches: 9. The chain's CDR3 is CASSRSGMQADTQYF. CDR3 in DNA: TGTGCCAGCAGTAGAAGCGGGATGCAGGCAGATACGCAGTATTTT.

The chain uses TRBV12-3 or TRBV12-4 and TRBJ2-1; D possibly uses TRBD1 or TRBD2 (5 bases each). The CDR3 contains 12 residues. V was cut by 8 bases and J by 7 bases, with 12 bases left in between. Here the CDR3 DNA reads TGTGCCAGCGGACAAGCGGAGAATGAGCAGTTCTTC. Its protein product is CASGQAENEQFF.

This clonotype was counted a few times. This chain joins TRBV29-1 and TRBJ1-1; possibly TRBD1 for D (6 bases). The CDR3 spans 12 residues. In germline, CDR1 is SQVTM, CDR2 ANQGSEA. Trimming took off 7 bases at V and 5 bases at J, with 14 bases between the two ends. DNA of the CDR3: TGCAGCGCCATACAGGGCCGGACTGAAGCTTTCTTT. Its protein is CSAIQGRTEAFF.

This clonotype was seen a handful of times. The chain has TRBV6-2 or TRBV6-3 and TRBJ2-1; 13 positions match TRBD2. The CDR3 has 15 amino acids. Germline CDR1 and CDR2: MNHEY and SVGEGT. The trim removed 5 bases at V and 8 bases at J, leaving 6 bases unmatched. The CDR3 DNA reads as TGTGCCAGCAGTACACTAGCGGGAGGGCCTTATGAGCAGTTCTTC. This codes for CASSTLAGGPYEQFF.

This clonotype was observed at least ten times. This chain joins TRBV6-6 and TRBJ1-2; 7 positions match TRBD1. V shed 5 bases and J 0 bases; nucleotides not matched to a gene: 15. Germline V gene lookup returns CDR1 MNHNY and CDR2 SVGAGI (reference sequence). CDR3 length: 18 amino acids. The CDR3 sequence is CASSPLSQGQWANYGYTF. CDR3 sequence (DNA): TGTGCCAGCAGTCCTCTGTCCCAGGGACAGTGGGCTAACTATGGCTACACCTTC.